This T cell receptor beta chain was obtained from a study of OX40 agonist ivuxolimab in advanced cancers. On the study more broadly: Participants averaged approximately 60 years of age (range roughly 23 to 90) and were 75% to 90% male.

Trimming removed 3 bases from V and 0 bases from J, with 12 bases in between. Germline assignment: CDR1 MGHRA and CDR2 YSYEKL. The CDR3 loop spans 16 amino acids. Generated by immunoSEQ multiplex PCR, the TCRdb table keeps only in-frame clones and is missing some. The data hold 49,000 or so clones, with about 83% observed a single time. This clone showed up just once. The sequence came from an adult with an advanced solid tumor such as melanoma, head and neck, liver or kidney cancer. The V and J genes are TRBV4-1 and TRBJ2-1, with D tentatively TRBD1 or TRBD2 (5 bases each). The specimen comprised CD4+ or CD8+ T cells sorted from blood, sampled in a trial of the OX40 agonist ivuxolimab. Here the CDR3 reads CASSHGAGTSYNEQFF. The CDR3 DNA reads as TGCGCCAGCAGCCATGGTGCCGGGACCTCCTACAATGAGCAGTTCTTC.